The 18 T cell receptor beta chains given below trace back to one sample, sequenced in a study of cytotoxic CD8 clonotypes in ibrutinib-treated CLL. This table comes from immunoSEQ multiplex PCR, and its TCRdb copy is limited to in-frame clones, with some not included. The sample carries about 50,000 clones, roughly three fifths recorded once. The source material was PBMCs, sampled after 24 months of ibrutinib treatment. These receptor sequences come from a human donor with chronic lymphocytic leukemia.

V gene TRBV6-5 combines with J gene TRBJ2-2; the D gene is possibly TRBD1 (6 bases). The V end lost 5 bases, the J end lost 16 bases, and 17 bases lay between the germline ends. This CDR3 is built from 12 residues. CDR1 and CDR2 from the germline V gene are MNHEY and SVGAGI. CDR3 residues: CASSELSGTPFF. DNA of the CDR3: TGTGCCAGCAGTGAACTATCCGGGACACCGTTTTTT.

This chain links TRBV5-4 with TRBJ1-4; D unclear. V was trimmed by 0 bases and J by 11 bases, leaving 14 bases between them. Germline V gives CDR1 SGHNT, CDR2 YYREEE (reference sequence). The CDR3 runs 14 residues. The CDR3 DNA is TGTGCCAGCAGCTTGGACGGGTTCTCCGCGAAACTGTTTTTT. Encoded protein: CASSLDGFSAKLFF.

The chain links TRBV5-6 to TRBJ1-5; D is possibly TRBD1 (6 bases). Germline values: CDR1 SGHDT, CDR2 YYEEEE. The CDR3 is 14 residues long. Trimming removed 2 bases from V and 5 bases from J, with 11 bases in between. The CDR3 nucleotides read TGTGCCAGCAGCTTCAAGGGGGGTGATCAGCCCCAGCATTTT. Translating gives CASSFKGGDQPQHF. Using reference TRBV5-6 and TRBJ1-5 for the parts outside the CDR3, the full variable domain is DAGVTQSPTHLIKTRGQQVTLRCSPKSGHDTVSWYQQALGQGPQFIFQYYEEEERQRGNFPDRFSGHQFPNYSSELNVNALLLGDSALYLCASSFKGGDQPQHFGDGTRLSIL.

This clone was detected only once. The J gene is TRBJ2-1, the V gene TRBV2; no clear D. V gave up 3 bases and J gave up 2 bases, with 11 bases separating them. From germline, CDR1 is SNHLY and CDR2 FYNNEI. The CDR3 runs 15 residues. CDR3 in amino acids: CASSDRFGAYNEQFF. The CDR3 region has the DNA TGTGCCAGCAGTGATCGTTTCGGAGCCTACAATGAGCAGTTCTTC.

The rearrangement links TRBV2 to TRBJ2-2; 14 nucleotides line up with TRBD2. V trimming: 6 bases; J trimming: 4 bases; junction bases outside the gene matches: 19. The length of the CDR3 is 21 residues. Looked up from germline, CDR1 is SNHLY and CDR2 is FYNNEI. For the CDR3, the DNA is TGTGCCAGCAGCGCCGGGACTAGCGGGGGAACCCTTAAACAGGGCACCGGGGAGCTGTTTTTT. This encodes CASSAGTSGGTLKQGTGELFF.

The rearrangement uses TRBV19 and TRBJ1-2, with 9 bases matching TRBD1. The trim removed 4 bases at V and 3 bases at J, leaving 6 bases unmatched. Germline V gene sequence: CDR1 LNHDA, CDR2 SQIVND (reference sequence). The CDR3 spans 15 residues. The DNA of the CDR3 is TGTGCCAGTAGTAACACGCGGGACAGGGACTATGGCTACACCTTC. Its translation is CASSNTRDRDYGYTF. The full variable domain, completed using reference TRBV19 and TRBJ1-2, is DGGITQSPKYLFRKEGQNVTLSCEQNLNHDAMYWYRQDPGQGLRLIYYSQIVNDFQKGDIAEGYSVSREKKESFPLTVTSAQKNPTAFYLCASSNTRDRDYGYTFGSGTRLTVV.

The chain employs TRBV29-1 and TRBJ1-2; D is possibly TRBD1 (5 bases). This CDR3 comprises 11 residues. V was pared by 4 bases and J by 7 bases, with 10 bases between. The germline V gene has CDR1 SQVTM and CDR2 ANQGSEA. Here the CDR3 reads CSVGGEGGYTF. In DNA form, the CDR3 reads TGCAGCGTTGGAGGGGAAGGTGGCTACACCTTC.

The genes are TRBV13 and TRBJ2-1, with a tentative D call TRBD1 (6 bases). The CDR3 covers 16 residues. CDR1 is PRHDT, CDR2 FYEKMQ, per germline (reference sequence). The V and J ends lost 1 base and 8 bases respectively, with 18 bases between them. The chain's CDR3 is CASSLDAGASFYEQFF. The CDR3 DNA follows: TGTGCCAGCAGCTTAGACGCAGGGGCGAGTTTCTATGAGCAGTTCTTC.

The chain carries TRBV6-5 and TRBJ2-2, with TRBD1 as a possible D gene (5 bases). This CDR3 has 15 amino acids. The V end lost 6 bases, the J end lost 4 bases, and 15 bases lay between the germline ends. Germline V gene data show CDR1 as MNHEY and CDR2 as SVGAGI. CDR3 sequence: CASRRTRQGTGELFF. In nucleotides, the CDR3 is TGTGCCAGCAGAAGAACGCGGCAGGGCACCGGGGAGCTGTTTTTT.

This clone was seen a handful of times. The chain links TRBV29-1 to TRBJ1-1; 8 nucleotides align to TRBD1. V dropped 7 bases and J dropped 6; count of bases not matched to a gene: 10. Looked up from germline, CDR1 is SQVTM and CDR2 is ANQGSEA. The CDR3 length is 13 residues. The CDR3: CSARTGRSAEAFF. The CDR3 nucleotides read TGCAGCGCTAGGACAGGGCGAAGCGCTGAAGCTTTCTTT.

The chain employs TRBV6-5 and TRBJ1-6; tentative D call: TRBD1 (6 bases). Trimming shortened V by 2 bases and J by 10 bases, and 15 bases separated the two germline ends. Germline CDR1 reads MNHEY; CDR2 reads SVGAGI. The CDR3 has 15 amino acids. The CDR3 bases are TGTGCCAGCAGTTACACACAGGGTTTAGAATCACCCCTCCACTTT. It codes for CASSYTQGLESPLHF.

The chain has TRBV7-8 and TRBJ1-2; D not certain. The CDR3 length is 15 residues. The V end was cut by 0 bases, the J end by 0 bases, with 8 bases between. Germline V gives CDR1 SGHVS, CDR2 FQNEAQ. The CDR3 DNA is TGTGCCAGCAGCTTAGCGGCAGGTACTAACTATGGCTACACCTTC. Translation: CASSLAAGTNYGYTF.

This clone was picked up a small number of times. The CDR3 loop reads CASSIFFGTVGNEQFF. CDR3 bases: TGTGCCAGTAGTATCTTCTTCGGTACAGTAGGCAATGAGCAGTTCTTC. V and J are TRBV19 and TRBJ2-1, with D unresolved. CDR1 is LNHDA, CDR2 SQIVND, per germline (reference sequence). V shed 3 bases and J shed 6 bases, with 18 bases lying between them. The length of the CDR3 is 16 residues. Complete variable domain (other parts from reference TRBV19 and TRBJ2-1): DGGITQSPKYLFRKEGQNVTLSCEQNLNHDAMYWYRQDPGQGLRLIYYSQIVNDFQKGDIAEGYSVSREKKESFPLTVTSAQKNPTAFYLCASSIFFGTVGNEQFFGPGTRLTVL.

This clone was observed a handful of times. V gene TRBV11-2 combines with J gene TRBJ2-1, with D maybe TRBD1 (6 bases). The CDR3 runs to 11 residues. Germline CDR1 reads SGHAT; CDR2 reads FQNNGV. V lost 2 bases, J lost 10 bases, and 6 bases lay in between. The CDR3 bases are TGTGCCAGCAGCTTAACAGGGGAGCAGTTCTTC. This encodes CASSLTGEQFF.

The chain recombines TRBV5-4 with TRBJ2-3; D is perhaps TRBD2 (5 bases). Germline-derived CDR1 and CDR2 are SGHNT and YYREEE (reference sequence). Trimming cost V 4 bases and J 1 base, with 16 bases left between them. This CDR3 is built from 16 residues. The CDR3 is CASSPSGVGGTDTQYF. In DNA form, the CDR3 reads TGTGCCAGCAGCCCCTCCGGGGTAGGAGGCACAGATACGCAGTATTTT.

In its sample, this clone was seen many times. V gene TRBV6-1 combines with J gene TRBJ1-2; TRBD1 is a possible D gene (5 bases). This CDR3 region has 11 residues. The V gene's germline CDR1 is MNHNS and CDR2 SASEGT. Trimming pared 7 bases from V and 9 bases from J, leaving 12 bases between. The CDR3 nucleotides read TGTGCCAGCAACCGGGGGGATAGCTACACCTTC. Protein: CASNRGDSYTF.

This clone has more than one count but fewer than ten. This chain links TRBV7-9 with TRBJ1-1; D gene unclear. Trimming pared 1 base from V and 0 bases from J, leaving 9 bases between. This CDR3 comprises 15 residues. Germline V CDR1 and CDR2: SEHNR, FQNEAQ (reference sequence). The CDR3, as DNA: TGTGCCAGCAGCTTAGGGAAGGCAATGAACACTGAAGCTTTCTTT. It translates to CASSLGKAMNTEAFF.

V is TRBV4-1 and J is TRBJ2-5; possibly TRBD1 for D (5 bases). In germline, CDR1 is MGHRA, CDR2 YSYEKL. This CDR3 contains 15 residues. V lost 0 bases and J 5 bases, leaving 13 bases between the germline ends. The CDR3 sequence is CASSQDLGVRETQYF. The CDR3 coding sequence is TGCGCCAGCAGCCAAGATCTAGGGGTCCGGGAGACCCAGTACTTC.